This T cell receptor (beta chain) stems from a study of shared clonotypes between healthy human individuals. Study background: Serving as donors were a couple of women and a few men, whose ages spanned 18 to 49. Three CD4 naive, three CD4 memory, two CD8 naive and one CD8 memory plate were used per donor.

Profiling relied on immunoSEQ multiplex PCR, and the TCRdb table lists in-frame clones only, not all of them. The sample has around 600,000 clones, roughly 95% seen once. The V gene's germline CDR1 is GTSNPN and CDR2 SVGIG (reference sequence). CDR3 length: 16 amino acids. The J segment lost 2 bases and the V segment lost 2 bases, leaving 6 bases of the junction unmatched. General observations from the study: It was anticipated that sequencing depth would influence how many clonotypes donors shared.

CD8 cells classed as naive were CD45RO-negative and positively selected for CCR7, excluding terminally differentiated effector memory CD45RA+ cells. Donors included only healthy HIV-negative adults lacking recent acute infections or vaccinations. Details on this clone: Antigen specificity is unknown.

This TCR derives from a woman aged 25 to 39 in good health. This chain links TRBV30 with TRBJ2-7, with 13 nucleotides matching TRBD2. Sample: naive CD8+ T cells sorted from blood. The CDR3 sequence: CAWSLGLAGSAYEQYF. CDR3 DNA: TGTGCCTGGAGTCTGGGACTAGCGGGATCCGCCTACGAGCAGTACTTC.